Following are 27 T cell receptor beta chains from one sample sequenced in a study of blood T cell repertoires in COVID-19. Data came from immunoSEQ multiplex PCR; TCRdb stores just in-frame clones and leaves some out. This table has approximately 170,000 clones, 84% appearing once. The sample consisted of peripheral blood. The receptors derive from a man aged 65-85 years with active or convalescent COVID-19.

The rearrangement uses TRBV20-1 and TRBJ1-2, with D perhaps matching TRBD1 (5 bases). The germline gives CDR1 DFQATT, CDR2 SNEGSKA (reference sequence). V lost 3 bases and J lost 4, with 9 bases in between. The CDR3 is 12 amino acids. The CDR3 DNA sequence: TGCAGTGCTAGTGGCAGGGCCTATGGCTACACCTTC. It yields the protein CSASGRAYGYTF.

The V and J genes are TRBV6-5 and TRBJ2-1; weak D call: TRBD1 (6 bases). The CDR3 covers 12 residues. Trimming took 4 bases from V and 10 from J, leaving 11 bases between them. The germline CDR1 and CDR2 sequences are MNHEY and SVGAGI. CDR3 protein: CASSFPTGEQFF. For the CDR3, the DNA is TGTGCCAGCAGTTTCCCGACAGGCGAGCAGTTCTTC.

The chain recombines TRBV6-6 with TRBJ1-3; possibly TRBD1 for D (5 bases). This CDR3 spans 17 amino acids. Germline CDR1 is MNHNY and CDR2 is SVGAGI (reference sequence). V lost 5 bases and J lost 2, with 19 bases in between. The CDR3 DNA follows: TGTGCCAGCAGTCTCGGACAAGGGGTACCCCCTGGAAACACCATATATTTT. Translating gives CASSLGQGVPPGNTIYF.

J is TRBJ1-1 and V is TRBV19; TRBD1 might be the D (6 bases). Trimming removed 3 bases from V and 2 bases from J, with 13 bases in between. This CDR3 has 15 residues. Germline CDR1 is LNHDA and CDR2 is SQIVND (reference sequence). CDR3 protein: CASSMGQGINTEAFF. For the CDR3, the DNA is TGTGCCAGTAGTATGGGGCAGGGGATTAACACTGAAGCTTTCTTT. Complete variable domain (other parts from reference TRBV19 and TRBJ1-1): DGGITQSPKYLFRKEGQNVTLSCEQNLNHDAMYWYRQDPGQGLRLIYYSQIVNDFQKGDIAEGYSVSREKKESFPLTVTSAQKNPTAFYLCASSMGQGINTEAFFGQGTRLTVV.

V gene TRBV11-2 combines with J gene TRBJ2-7, with unresolved D. From germline, CDR1 is SGHAT and CDR2 FQNNGV. V gave up 2 bases and J gave up 5 bases, with 7 bases separating them. The CDR3 sequence is 12 residues long. The CDR3 DNA follows: TGTGCCAGCAGCTTACGTTTTGACGAGCAGTACTTC. This translates into CASSLRFDEQYF.

The chain uses TRBV4-1 and TRBJ1-2; a weak D match, TRBD1 (6 bases). V shed 1 base and J shed 6 bases, with 12 bases lying between them. The CDR3 contains 14 residues. Germline lookup yields CDR1 MGHRA and CDR2 YSYEKL. The CDR3 region has the DNA TGCGCCAGCAGCCAAGCAACTACAGGGAATGGCTACACCTTC. This codes for CASSQATTGNGYTF.

This clone was detected only a few times. The chain employs TRBV6-5 and TRBJ2-7; 8 positions match TRBD1. V was clipped by 7 bases and J by 7 bases; unmatched bases: 12. The germline V gene has CDR1 MNHEY and CDR2 SVGAGI. The CDR3 contains 14 residues. The CDR3 here is CASTPGQGAREQYF. In DNA form, the CDR3 reads TGTGCCAGCACCCCGGGGCAGGGGGCTCGTGAGCAGTACTTC.

This chain uses TRBV27 with TRBJ1-4; 8 bases align to TRBD1. Germline V gives CDR1 MNHEY, CDR2 SMNVEV (reference sequence). Germline trimming cut 6 bases from V and 8 bases from J; bases unmatched to any gene: 11. There are 15 residues in the CDR3. Here the CDR3 DNA reads TGTGCCAGCAGAAGCCAGGGGGCGAGGCGCGAAAAACTGTTTTTT. This sequence encodes CASRSQGARREKLFF.

Details on this clone: Within the sample, other DNA sequences also encode this same CDR3. The chain recombines TRBV18 with TRBJ1-2, with 8 positions matching TRBD1. The trim removed 3 bases at V and 6 bases at J, leaving 3 bases unmatched. The CDR3 consists of 13 residues. Germline CDR1 and CDR2: KGHSH and LQKENI. CDR3 coding DNA: TGTGCCAGCTCACCGGACAGGGAAGATGGCTACACCTTC. Its protein product is CASSPDREDGYTF.

This clone turned up a few times. The gene calls are TRBV7-9 and TRBJ2-1; 10 positions match TRBD1. Germline V gene lookup returns CDR1 SEHNR and CDR2 FQNEAQ (reference sequence). The junction had 9 bases not matched to a gene; V was cut back by 6 bases and J by 7 bases. The CDR3 runs to 15 residues. The CDR3 loop reads CASSDRDRGKNEQFF. The DNA for the CDR3 is TGTGCCAGCAGTGATAGGGACAGGGGTAAGAATGAGCAGTTCTTC.

The chain has TRBV10-2 and TRBJ2-3; 7 bases fit TRBD1. Germline V gene lookup returns CDR1 WSHSY and CDR2 SAAADI. V gave up 0 bases and J gave up 5 bases; unmatched junction bases: 2. CDR3 length: 14 amino acids. The CDR3 reads CASSESTGRDTQYF. CDR3 bases: TGCGCCAGCAGTGAGTCGACAGGGAGAGATACGCAGTATTTT.

This clone was found once. The genes are TRBV7-9 and TRBJ2-2; 8 bases line up with TRBD2. CDR1 is SEHNR, CDR2 FQNEAQ, per germline (reference sequence). Trimming took 5 bases from V and 7 from J; bases not matched to a gene: 9. The CDR3 has 15 residues. Written as DNA, the CDR3 is TGTGCCAGCAGCACCGGGACTAGGAGTTACGGGGAGCTGTTTTTT. This translates into CASSTGTRSYGELFF.

In its sample, this clone was seen once. The CDR3: CASKGDRGRHGYTF. DNA of the CDR3: TGTGCCAGCAAAGGGGACAGGGGGCGCCATGGCTACACCTTC. The chain couples TRBV7-2 to TRBJ1-2; TRBD1 matches at 12 bases. V trimming: 7 bases; J trimming: 6 bases; junction bases outside the gene matches: 6. The germline CDR1 and CDR2 sequences are SGHTA and FQGNSA. There are 14 residues in the CDR3. The full variable domain, completed using reference TRBV7-2 and TRBJ1-2, is GAGVSQSPSNKVTEKGKDVELRCDPISGHTALYWYRQSLGQGLEFLIYFQGNSAPDKSGLPSDRFSAERTGGSVSTLTIQRTQQEDSAVYLCASKGDRGRHGYTFGSGTRLTVV.

V gene TRBV5-4 combines with J gene TRBJ2-5, with D tentatively TRBD1 (5 bases). The germline V gene encodes CDR1 SGHNT and CDR2 YYREEE (reference sequence). Trimming pared 1 base from V and 1 base from J, leaving 14 bases between. CDR3 length: 16 amino acids. The CDR3 sequence: CASSLLQGRGQETQYF. The CDR3 DNA is TGTGCCAGCAGCTTGCTCCAGGGTAGGGGCCAAGAGACCCAGTACTTC.

The table lists this clone with a count of one. This chain connects TRBV5-4 to TRBJ2-1; a weak D match, TRBD2 (6 bases). The CDR3 sequence is 13 residues long. CDR1 and CDR2 (germline): SGHNT, YYREEE (reference sequence). The V gene lost 4 bases and the J gene lost 4 bases, with 9 bases spanning the gap. CDR3 sequence: CASSRRGYNEQFF. The CDR3 DNA reads as TGTGCCAGCAGCCGGCGGGGATACAATGAGCAGTTCTTC.

DNA of the CDR3: TGTGCCAGCAGTATACGGGACGGGGGGTACGAGCAGTACTTC. Translated: CASSIRDGGYEQYF. The gene calls are TRBV6-5 and TRBJ2-7, with 7 bases lining up with TRBD2. Germline assignment: CDR1 MNHEY and CDR2 SVGAGI. The CDR3 consists of 14 residues. With V trimmed by 5 bases and J by 4 bases, 8 bases remained unmatched.

V is TRBV15 and J is TRBJ1-5; D not certain. The germline V gene encodes CDR1 LNHNV and CDR2 YYDKDF (reference sequence). The CDR3 length is 14 residues. The V and J ends lost 1 base and 0 bases respectively, with 4 bases between them. For the CDR3, the DNA is TGTGCCACCAGCAGAGTTAATAGCAATCAGCCCCAGCATTTT. Amino acid sequence: CATSRVNSNQPQHF.

The rearrangement uses TRBV4-1 and TRBJ2-3; TRBD2 might be the D (6 bases). CDR1 is MGHRA and CDR2 is YSYEKL in the germline V gene. V lost 5 bases and J lost 5, with 20 bases in between. There are 16 residues in the CDR3. The CDR3: CASSVGLALSLDTQYF. The CDR3, as DNA: TGCGCCAGCAGCGTGGGACTGGCCCTTTCTTTAGATACGCAGTATTTT.

This chain joins TRBV2 and TRBJ2-3; TRBD2 is a possible D gene (6 bases). Germline loops: CDR1 SNHLY, CDR2 FYNNEI. Trimming left V 3 bases short and J 1 base short, with 8 bases between. The CDR3 extends over 14 amino acids. As DNA, the CDR3 is TGTGCCAGCAGTGATAGGGAGGGCACAGATACGCAGTATTTT. It translates to CASSDREGTDTQYF.

Here the CDR3 reads CASSQGEARGTGNQPQHF. Here the CDR3 DNA reads TGTGCCAGCAGCCAAGGGGAGGCCAGGGGGACGGGCAATCAGCCCCAGCATTTT. The V gene is TRBV3-1 (or the pseudogene TRBV3-2), the J gene TRBJ1-5; 7 nucleotides agree with TRBD1. Per germline, CDR1 LGHDT and CDR2 YNNKEL (reference sequence). Trimming at V came to 1 base and at J to 2 bases, leaving 11 bases not matched to a gene. The CDR3 totals 18 residues.

This clone appeared a single time. V is TRBV24-1 and J is TRBJ2-1; no clear D gene. CDR1 is KGHDR, CDR2 SFDVKD, per germline. The CDR3 has 15 amino acids. V dropped 3 bases and J dropped 0 bases, with 8 bases sitting between them. The CDR3 protein is CATSDENYSYNEQFF. The CDR3 nucleotides read TGTGCCACCAGTGATGAGAATTACTCCTACAATGAGCAGTTCTTC.

The J gene is TRBJ2-7, the V gene TRBV16, with 8 bases aligning to TRBD1. V shed 4 bases, J shed 3 bases, and the junction held 11 bases outside the gene matches. This CDR3 comprises 16 residues. The germline gives CDR1 KGHSY, CDR2 FQNENV. The CDR3 is CASSPEPGQVVYEQYF. In DNA, the CDR3 is TGTGCCAGCAGCCCAGAACCGGGACAGGTTGTCTACGAGCAGTACTTC.

In this sample, this clone turned up once. The chain has TRBV7-8 and TRBJ2-1, with 12 positions matching TRBD2. The V and J ends lost 5 bases and 5 bases, in that order; junction bases with no gene match: 10. The CDR3 runs to 17 residues. The germline V gene has CDR1 SGHVS and CDR2 FQNEAQ. CDR3 protein: CASSGTSGRILDNEQFF. The CDR3 DNA sequence: TGTGCCAGCAGCGGTACTAGCGGGAGGATCCTGGACAATGAGCAGTTCTTC.

The chain carries TRBV10-2 and TRBJ1-2; D is uncertain. The V end was cut by 8 bases, the J end by 4 bases, with 14 bases between. Germline V CDR1 and CDR2: WSHSY, SAAADI. The CDR3 extends over 13 amino acids. For the CDR3, the DNA is TGCGCCAGCGCCTTGGACTTGAGCTATGGCTACACCTTC. Residues: CASALDLSYGYTF.

This CDR3 is CASSSLAGNYNEQFF. CDR3 in DNA: TGTGCCAGCTCATCTCTAGCGGGCAATTACAATGAGCAGTTCTTC. The rearrangement links TRBV18 to TRBJ2-1, with 8 bases aligning to TRBD2. Per the germline V gene, CDR1 is KGHSH and CDR2 is LQKENI. The trim removed 5 bases at V and 4 bases at J, leaving 7 bases unmatched. CDR3 size: 15 residues.

The chain is built from TRBV6-5 and TRBJ1-3; D perhaps matches TRBD1 (6 bases). Trimming shortened V by 9 bases and J by 0 bases, and 12 bases separated the two germline ends. This CDR3 comprises 14 residues. In germline, CDR1 is MNHEY, CDR2 SVGAGI. CDR3 sequence: CASFEQGSGNTIYF. The CDR3 nucleotides are TGTGCCAGTTTCGAACAGGGCTCTGGAAACACCATATATTTT.

V and J are TRBV6-6 and TRBJ2-3; 9 positions match TRBD1. The CDR3 covers 14 residues. Germline assignment: CDR1 MNHNY and CDR2 SVGAGI (reference sequence). V lost 6 bases and J lost 6; bases outside the gene matches: 7. CDR3: CASRIQGAGDTQYF. In nucleotides, the CDR3 is TGTGCCAGCAGAATACAGGGGGCAGGGGATACGCAGTATTTT.